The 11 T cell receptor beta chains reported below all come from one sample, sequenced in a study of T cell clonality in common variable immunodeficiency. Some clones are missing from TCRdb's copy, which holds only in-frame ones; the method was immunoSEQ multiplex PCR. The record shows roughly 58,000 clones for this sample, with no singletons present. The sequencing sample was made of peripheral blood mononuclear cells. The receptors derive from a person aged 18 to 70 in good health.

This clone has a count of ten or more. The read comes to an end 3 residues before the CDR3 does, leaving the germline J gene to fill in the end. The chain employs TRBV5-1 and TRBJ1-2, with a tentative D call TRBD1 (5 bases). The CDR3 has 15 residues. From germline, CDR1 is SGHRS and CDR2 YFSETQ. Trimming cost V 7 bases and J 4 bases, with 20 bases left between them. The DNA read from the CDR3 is TGCGCCAGCGCTCCAGGTTGGGGGGACGGCTATGGC. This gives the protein CASAPGWGDGYG. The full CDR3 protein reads CASAPGWGDGYGYTF.

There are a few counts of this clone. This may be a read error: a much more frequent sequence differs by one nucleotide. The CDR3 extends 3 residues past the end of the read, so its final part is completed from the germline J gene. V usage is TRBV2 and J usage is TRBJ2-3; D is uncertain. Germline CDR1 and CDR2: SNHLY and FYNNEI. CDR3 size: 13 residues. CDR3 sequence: CASSPNSNQPQYF. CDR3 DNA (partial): TGTGCCAGCTCCCCAAATAGCAATCAGCCG.

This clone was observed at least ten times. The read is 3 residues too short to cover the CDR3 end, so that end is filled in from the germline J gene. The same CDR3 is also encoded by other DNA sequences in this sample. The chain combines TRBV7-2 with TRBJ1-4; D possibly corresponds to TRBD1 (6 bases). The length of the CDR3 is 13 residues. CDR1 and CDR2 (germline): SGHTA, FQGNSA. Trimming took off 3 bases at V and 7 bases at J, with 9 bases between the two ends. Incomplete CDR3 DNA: TGTGCCAGCAGCTTCGGACAGTCTGAAAAA. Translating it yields CASSFGQSEK. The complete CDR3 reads CASSFGQSEKLFF. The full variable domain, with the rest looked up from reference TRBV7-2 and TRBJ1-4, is GAGVSQSPSNKVTEKGKDVELRCDPISGHTALYWYRQSLGQGLEFLIYFQGNSAPDKSGLPSDRFSAERTGGSVSTLTIQRTQQEDSAVYLCASSFGQSEKLFFGSGTQLSVL.

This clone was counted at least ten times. CDR3 protein: CASSFQGVPEQYF. CDR3 bases read: TGTGCCAGCAGCTTCCAGGGGGTCCCCGAG. V is TRBV5-4 and J is TRBJ2-7; 7 nucleotides align to TRBD1. From the germline J gene comes the end of the CDR3, since the read stops 3 residues before it. The germline CDR1 and CDR2 sequences are SGHNT and YYREEE (reference sequence). The CDR3 spans 13 residues. Unmatched junction bases numbered 5, after V lost 2 bases and J lost 6 bases. The full variable domain, in which reference TRBV5-4 and TRBJ2-7 provide the parts outside the CDR3, is ETGVTQSPTHLIKTRGQQVTLRCSSQSGHNTVSWYQQALGQGPQFIFQYYREEENGRGNFPPRFSGLQFPNYSSELNVNALELDDSALYLCASSFQGVPEQYFGPGTRLTVT.

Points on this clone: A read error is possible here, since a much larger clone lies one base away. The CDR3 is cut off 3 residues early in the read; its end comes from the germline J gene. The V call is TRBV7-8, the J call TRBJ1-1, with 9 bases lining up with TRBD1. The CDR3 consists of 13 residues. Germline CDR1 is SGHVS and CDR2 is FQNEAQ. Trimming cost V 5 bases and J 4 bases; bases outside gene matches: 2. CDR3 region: CASSLTGGTEAFF. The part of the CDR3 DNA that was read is TGTGCCAGCAGCCTGACAGGGGGCACTGAA.

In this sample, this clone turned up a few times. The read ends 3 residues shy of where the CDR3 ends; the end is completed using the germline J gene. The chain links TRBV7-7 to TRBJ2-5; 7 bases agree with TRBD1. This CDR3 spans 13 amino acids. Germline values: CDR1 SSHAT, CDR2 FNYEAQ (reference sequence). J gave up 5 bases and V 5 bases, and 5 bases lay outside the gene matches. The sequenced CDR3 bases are TGTGCCAGCAGCGGGACAGATGGGGAGACC. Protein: CASSGTDGET. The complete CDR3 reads CASSGTDGETQYF. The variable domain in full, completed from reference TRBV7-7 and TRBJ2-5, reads GAGVSQSPRYKVTKRGQDVTLRCDPISSHATLYWYQQALGQGPEFLTYFNYEAQPDKSGLPSDRFSAERPEGSISTLTIQRTEQRDSAMYRCASSGTDGETQYFGPGTRLLVL.

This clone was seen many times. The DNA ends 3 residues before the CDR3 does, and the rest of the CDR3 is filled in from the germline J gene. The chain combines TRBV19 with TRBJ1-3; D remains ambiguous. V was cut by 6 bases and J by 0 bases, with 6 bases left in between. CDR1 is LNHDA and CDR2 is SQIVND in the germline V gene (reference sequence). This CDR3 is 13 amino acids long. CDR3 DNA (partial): TGTGCCAGTAGGCGGAGCTCTGGAAACACC. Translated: CASRRSSGNT. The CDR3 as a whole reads CASRRSSGNTIYF.

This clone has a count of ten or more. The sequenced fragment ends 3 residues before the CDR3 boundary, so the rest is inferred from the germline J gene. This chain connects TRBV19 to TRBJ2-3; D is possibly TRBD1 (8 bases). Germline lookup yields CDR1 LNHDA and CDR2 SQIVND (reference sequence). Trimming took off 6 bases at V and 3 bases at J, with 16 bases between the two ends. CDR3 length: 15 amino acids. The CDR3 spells CASRPNRGGTDTQYF. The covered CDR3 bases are TGTGCCAGTAGACCAAACAGGGGGGGAACAGATACG.

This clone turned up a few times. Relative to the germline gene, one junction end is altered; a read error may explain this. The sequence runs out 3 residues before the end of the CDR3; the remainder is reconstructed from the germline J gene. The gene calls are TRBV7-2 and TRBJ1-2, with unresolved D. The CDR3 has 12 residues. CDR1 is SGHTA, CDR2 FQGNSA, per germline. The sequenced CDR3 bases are TGTGCCAGCAGCCCAACTAGGTATGAC. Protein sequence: CASSPTRYD. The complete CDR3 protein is CASSPTRYDYTF.

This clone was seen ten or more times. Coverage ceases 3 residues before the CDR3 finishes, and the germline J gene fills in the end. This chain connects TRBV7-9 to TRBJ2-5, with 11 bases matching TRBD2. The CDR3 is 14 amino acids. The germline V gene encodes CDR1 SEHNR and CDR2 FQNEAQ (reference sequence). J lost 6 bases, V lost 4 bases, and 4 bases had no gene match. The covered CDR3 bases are TGTGCCAGCAGCTCGACTAGCGGGGAACAGACC. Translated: CASSSTSGEQT. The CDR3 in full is CASSSTSGEQTQYF.

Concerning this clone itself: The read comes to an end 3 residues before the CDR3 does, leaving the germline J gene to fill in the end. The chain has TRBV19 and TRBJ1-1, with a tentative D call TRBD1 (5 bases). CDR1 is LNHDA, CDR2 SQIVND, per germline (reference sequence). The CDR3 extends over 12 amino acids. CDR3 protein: CASRQSGDTAFF. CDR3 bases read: TGTGCCAGTAGACAGTCGGGGGATACG.